The clone carrying this TCR beta chain was seen more than once but under ten times. CD45RO-negative, CCR7-positively selected cells formed the naive CD8 fraction, excluding terminally differentiated effector memory CD45RA+ cells. The data belong to a study of shared clonotypes between healthy human individuals. Trimming removed 7 bases from V and 6 bases from J; junction bases left unmatched: 12. The CDR3 sequence is 15 residues long. Germline V gene data show CDR1 as SEHNR and CDR2 as FQNEAQ (reference sequence). For every subset, genomic DNA was evenly distributed across several immunoSEQ plates. This table comes from immunoSEQ multiplex PCR, and its TCRdb copy is limited to in-frame clones, with some not included. The repertoire has 1.5 million to 2.5 million clones, less than 95% of them found once; the top ten carry more than 0.9%.

The clonotype comes from a man between 18 and 29 years old in good health. Sequencing was performed on naive CD8+ T cells sorted from blood. The rearrangement links TRBV7-9 to TRBJ1-2, with 9 bases identical to TRBD1. In DNA, the CDR3 is TGTGCCAGCACAACTACAGGGGGCGAGGCGGATGGCTACACCTTC. This translates into CASTTTGGEADGYTF. The whole variable domain, filled in from reference TRBV7-9 and TRBJ1-2, reads DTGVSQNPRHKITKRGQNVTFRCDPISEHNRLYWYRQTLGQGPEFLTYFQNEAQLEKSRLLSDRFSAERPKGSFSTLEIQRTEQGDSAMYLCASTTTGGEADGYTFGSGTRLTVV.